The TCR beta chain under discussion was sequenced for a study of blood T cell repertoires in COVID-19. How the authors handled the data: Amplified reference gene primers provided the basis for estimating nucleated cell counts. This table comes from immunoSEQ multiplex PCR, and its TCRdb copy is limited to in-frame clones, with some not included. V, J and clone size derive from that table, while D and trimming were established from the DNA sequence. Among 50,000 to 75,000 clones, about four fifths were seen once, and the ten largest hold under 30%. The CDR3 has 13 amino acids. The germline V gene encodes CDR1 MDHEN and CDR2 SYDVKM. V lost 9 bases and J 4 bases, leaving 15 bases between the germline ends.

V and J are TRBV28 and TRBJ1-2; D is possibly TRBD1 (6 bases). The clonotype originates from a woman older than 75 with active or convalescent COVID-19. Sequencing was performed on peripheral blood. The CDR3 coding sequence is TGTGCCAGTCGCGGTGTGGGGGCCTATGGCTACACCTTC. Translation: CASRGVGAYGYTF.